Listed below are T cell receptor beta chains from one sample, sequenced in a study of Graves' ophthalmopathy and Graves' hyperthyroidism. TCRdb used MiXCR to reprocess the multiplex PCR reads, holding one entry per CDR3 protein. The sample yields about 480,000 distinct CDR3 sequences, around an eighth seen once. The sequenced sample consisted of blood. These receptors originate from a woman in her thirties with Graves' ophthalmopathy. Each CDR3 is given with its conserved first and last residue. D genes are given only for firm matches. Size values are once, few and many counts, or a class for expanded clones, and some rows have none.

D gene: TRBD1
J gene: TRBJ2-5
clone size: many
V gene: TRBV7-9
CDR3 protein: CASSSILQGDQETQYF
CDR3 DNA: TGTGCCAGCAGCTCTATACTTCAGGGGGACCAAGAGACCCAGTACTTC

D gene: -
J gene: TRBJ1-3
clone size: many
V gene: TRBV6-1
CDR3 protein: CASSEKASASGNTIYF
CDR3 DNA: TGTGCCAGCAGTGAAAAGGCCTCAGCTTCTGGAAACACCATATATTTT

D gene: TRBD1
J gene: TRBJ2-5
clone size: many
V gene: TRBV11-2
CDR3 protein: CASSPMTGGSLTQYF
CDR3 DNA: TGTGCCAGCAGCCCCATGACAGGGGGCAGCTTGACCCAGTACTTC

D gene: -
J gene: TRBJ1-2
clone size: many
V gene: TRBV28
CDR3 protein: CASSSPKVRGYTF
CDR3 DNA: TGTGCCAGCAGTTCCCCGAAGGTTAGAGGCTACACCTTC

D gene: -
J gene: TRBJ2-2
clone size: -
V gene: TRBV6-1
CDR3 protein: CATAKDWRGNTGELFF
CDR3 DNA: TGTGCTACAGCAAAAGATTGGCGGGGGAACACCGGGGAGCTGTTTTTT

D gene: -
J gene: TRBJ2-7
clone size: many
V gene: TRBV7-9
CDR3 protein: CASSFRGNHEQYF
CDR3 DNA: TGTGCCAGCAGCTTCCGGGGAAACCACGAGCAGTACTTC

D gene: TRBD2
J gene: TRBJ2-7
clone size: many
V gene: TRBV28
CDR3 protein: CASSLVAGGYEQYF
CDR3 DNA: TGTGCCAGCAGTTTGGTGGCGGGGGGCTACGAGCAGTACTTC

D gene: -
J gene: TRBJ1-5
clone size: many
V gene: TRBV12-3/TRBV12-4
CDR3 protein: CASSLEYSFLGNQPQHF
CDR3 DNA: TGTGCCAGCAGTTTAGAGTACAGTTTTTTAGGCAATCAGCCCCAGCATTTT

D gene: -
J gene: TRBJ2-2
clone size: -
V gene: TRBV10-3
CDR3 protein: CAIQAAAGELFF
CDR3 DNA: TGTGCCATACAAGCAGCGGCCGGGGAGCTGTTTTTT

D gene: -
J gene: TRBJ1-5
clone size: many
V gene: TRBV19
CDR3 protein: CATSGLAGQPQHF
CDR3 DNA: TGTGCCACCTCGGGGCTCGCAGGTCAGCCCCAGCATTTT

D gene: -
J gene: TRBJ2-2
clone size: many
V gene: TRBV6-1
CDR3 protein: CASRVANTGELFF
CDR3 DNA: TGTGCCAGCAGGGTAGCGAACACCGGGGAGCTGTTTTTT

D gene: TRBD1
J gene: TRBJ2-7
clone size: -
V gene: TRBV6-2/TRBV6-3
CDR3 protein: CASSYRGTGAPLEQYF
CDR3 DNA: TGTGCCAGCAGTTACCGCGGGACAGGGGCCCCTCTCGAGCAGTACTTC

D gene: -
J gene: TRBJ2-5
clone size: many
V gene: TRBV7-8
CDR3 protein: CASSLSFASRETQYF
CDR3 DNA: TGTGCCAGCAGCTTATCGTTCGCTAGTCGAGAGACCCAGTACTTC

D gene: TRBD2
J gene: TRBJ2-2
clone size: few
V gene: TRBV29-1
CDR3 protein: CSVFGLAESNTGELFF
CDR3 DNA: TGCAGCGTTTTCGGGCTAGCGGAGTCCAACACCGGGGAGCTGTTTTTT

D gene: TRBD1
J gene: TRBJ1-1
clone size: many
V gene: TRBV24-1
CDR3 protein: CATSDRLNTEAFF
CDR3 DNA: TGTGCCACCTCGGACAGGTTGAACACTGAAGCTTTCTTT

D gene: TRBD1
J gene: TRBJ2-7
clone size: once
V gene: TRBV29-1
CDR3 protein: CSVEGQGAREQYF
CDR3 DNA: TGCAGCGTTGAAGGGCAGGGGGCGCGGGAGCAGTACTTC

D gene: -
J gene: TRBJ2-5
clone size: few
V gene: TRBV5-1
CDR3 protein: CASSVGNLQETQYF
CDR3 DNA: TGCGCCAGCAGCGTCGGGAACCTCCAAGAGACCCAGTACTTC

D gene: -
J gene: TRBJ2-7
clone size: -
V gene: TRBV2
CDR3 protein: CASSAGTADSYEQYF
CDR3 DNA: TGTGCCAGCAGTGCCGGGACCGCGGACTCCTACGAGCAGTACTTC

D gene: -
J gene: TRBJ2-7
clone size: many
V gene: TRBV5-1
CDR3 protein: CASSFQRPSYEQYF
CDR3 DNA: TGCGCCAGCAGCTTCCAGAGACCCTCCTACGAGCAGTACTTC

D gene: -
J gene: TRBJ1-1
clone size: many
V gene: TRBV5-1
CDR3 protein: CASSPGQPGTEAFF
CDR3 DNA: TGCGCCAGCAGCCCGGGGCAGCCAGGGACTGAAGCTTTCTTT

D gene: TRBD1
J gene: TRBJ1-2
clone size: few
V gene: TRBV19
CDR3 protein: CASSPAPGGFGYTF
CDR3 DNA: TGTGCCAGTAGTCCCGCTCCAGGGGGCTTTGGCTACACCTTC

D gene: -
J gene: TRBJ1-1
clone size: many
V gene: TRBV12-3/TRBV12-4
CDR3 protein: CASSFPSGSVTEAFF
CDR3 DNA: TGTGCCAGCAGTTTCCCGTCCGGGTCAGTCACTGAAGCTTTCTTT

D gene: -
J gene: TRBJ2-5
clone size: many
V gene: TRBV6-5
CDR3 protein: CASSYSRVETQYF
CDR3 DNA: TGTGCCAGCAGTTACTCGAGGGTCGAGACCCAGTACTTC

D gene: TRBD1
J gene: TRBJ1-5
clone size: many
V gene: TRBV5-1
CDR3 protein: CASSTGQGSQPQHF
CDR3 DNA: TGCGCCAGCAGCACGGGACAGGGAAGTCAGCCCCAGCATTTT

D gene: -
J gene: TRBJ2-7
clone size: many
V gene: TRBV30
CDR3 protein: CAWTTGRNEQYF
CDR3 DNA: TGTGCCTGGACCACAGGGCGCAACGAGCAGTACTTC

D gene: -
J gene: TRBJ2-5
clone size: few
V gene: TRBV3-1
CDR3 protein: CASSQVGSNTETQYF
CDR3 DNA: TGTGCCAGCAGCCAAGTCGGGTCCAACACGGAGACCCAGTACTTC

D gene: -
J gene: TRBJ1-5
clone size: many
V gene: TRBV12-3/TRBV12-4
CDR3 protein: CASSLGSGGHQPQHF
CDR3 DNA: TGTGCCAGCAGTTTAGGGTCAGGTGGACATCAGCCCCAGCATTTT

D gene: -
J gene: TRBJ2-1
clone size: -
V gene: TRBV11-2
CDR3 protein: CASSRSPPGEQFF
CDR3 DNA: TGTGCCAGCAGCCGATCTCCCCCCGGTGAGCAGTTCTTC

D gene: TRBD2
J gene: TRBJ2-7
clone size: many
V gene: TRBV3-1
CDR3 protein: CASSQASGSGYEQYF
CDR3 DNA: TGTGCCAGCAGCCAAGCTAGCGGGAGCGGTTACGAGCAGTACTTC

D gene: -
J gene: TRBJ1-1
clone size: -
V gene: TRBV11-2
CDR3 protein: CASSPQQPGDFEAFF
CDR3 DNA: TGTGCCAGCAGCCCCCAACAACCTGGGGACTTTGAAGCTTTCTTT

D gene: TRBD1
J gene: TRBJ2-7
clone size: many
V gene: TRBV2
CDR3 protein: CASEGDRASEQYF
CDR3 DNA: TGTGCCAGCGAAGGAGACAGGGCAAGCGAGCAGTACTTC

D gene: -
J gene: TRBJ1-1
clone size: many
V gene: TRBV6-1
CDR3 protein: CASSPPMNTEAFF
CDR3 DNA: TGTGCCAGCAGTCCCCCAATGAACACTGAAGCTTTCTTT

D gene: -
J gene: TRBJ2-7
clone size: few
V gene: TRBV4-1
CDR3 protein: CASSQDDRDSYEQYF
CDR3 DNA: TGCGCCAGCAGCCAAGATGATCGGGACTCCTACGAGCAGTACTTC

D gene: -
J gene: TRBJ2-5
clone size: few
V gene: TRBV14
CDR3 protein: CASSQVTDWETQYF
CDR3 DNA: TGTGCCAGCAGCCAAGTAACCGATTGGGAGACCCAGTACTTC

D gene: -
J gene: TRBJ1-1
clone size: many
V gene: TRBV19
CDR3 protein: CASSNGGRGTEAFF
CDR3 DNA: TGTGCCAGTAGTAACGGGGGTAGGGGCACTGAAGCTTTCTTT

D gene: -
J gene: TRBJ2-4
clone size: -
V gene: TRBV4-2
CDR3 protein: CASSQVHSGAEKFF
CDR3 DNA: TGTGCCAGCAGCCAAGTCCACTCGGGGGCTGAGAAGTTCTTC

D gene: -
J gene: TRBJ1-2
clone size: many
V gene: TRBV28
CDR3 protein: CASSWAEANYGYTF
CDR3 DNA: TGTGCCAGCAGTTGGGCAGAAGCGAACTATGGCTACACCTTC

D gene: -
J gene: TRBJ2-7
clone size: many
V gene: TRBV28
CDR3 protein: CASSLFDRFYEQYF
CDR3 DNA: TGTGCCAGCAGTTTATTCGACAGATTCTACGAGCAGTACTTC

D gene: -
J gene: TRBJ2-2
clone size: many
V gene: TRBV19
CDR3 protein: CASSMEGWAGELFF
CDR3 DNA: TGTGCCAGTAGTATGGAGGGGTGGGCCGGGGAGCTGTTTTTT

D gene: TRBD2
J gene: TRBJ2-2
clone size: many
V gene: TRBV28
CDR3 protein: CASSLGSGRARTGELFF
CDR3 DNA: TGTGCCAGCAGTTTAGGTAGCGGGAGGGCCCGGACCGGGGAGCTGTTTTTT

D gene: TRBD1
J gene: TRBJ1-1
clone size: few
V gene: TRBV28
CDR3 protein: CASRGQGAGTNTEAFF
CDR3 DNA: TGTGCCAGCAGGGGACAGGGGGCAGGTACGAACACTGAAGCTTTCTTT

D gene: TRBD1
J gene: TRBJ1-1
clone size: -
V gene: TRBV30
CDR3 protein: CAWSKGAISTEAFF
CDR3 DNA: TGTGCCTGGAGTAAGGGGGCTATATCCACTGAAGCTTTCTTT

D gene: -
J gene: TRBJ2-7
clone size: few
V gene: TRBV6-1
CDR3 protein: CASSEWGVNYEQYF
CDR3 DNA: TGTGCCAGCAGTGAATGGGGTGTGAACTACGAGCAGTACTTC

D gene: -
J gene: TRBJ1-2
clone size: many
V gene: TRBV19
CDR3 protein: CASTRERGGYTF
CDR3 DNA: TGTGCCAGTACCCGGGAGAGGGGAGGCTACACCTTC

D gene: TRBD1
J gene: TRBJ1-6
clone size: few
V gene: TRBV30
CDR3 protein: CAWSLTGGNSPLHF
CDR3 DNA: TGTGCCTGGAGCCTCACAGGGGGGAATTCACCCCTCCACTTT

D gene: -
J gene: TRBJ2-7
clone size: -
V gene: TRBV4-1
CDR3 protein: CASSQQDYEQYF
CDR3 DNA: TGCGCCAGCAGCCAACAGGACTACGAGCAGTACTTC

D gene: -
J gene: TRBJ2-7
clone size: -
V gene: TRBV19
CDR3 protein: CATRGAASYEQYF
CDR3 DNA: TGTGCCACCCGCGGGGCAGCGTCCTACGAGCAGTACTTC